This entry lists 6 T cell receptor beta chains sequenced from one sample in a study of blood T cells in healthy people across ages. A second PCR of roughly 7 to 11 cycles used a sample-barcoded 5' primer and a J-beta primer mix. MiXCR was run by TCRdb on the 5' RACE reads, yielding one entry per CDR3 protein. The repertoire consists of approximately 1.5 million distinct CDR3 sequences, with roughly 30% occurring once and the leading ten covering roughly 12%. The sequenced sample was blood. These receptors came from a woman aged 25 to 39 in good health.

This chain links TRBV5-6 with TRBJ1-1, with 10 bases aligning to TRBD1. Germline CDR1 reads SGHDT; CDR2 reads YYEEEE. The CDR3 consists of 12 residues. With V trimmed by 4 bases and J by 10 bases, 4 bases remained unmatched. The CDR3 DNA is TGTGCCAGCAGCATCCGGGACAGGGGAGCTTTCTTT. It specifies CASSIRDRGAFF.

The genes are TRBV29-1 and TRBJ2-5, with 14 bases aligning to TRBD2. Germline lookup yields CDR1 SQVTM and CDR2 ANQGSEA. CDR3 length equals 15 residues. J lost 5 bases, V lost 6 bases, and 8 bases had no gene match. The CDR3 region is CSVKVTSGRVETQYF. The DNA for the CDR3 is TGCAGCGTGAAGGTGACTAGCGGGAGGGTTGAGACCCAGTACTTC.

The gene calls are TRBV29-1 and TRBJ1-1, with TRBD1 identical over 8 bases. V trimming: 7 bases; J trimming: 1 base; junction bases outside the gene matches: 8. The germline gives CDR1 SQVTM, CDR2 ANQGSEA. The CDR3 contains 14 residues. CDR3 DNA: TGCAGCGCCCAGAGGACAGGGAAGAACACTGAAGCTTTCTTT. This encodes CSAQRTGKNTEAFF.

This clonotype was counted a few times. The chain is built from TRBV3-1 and TRBJ2-6; 10 nucleotides agree with TRBD1. This CDR3 contains 17 residues. CDR1 and CDR2 (germline): LGHDT, YNNKEL (reference sequence). Losses at the gene ends were 4 bases for V and 4 bases for J; bases not matched to a gene: 7. The CDR3 nucleotides are TGTGCCAGCAGCCGCCGGGACAGGGGAACAGGGGCCAACGTCCTGACTTTC. This gives the protein CASSRRDRGTGANVLTF.

This clonotype appeared many times. The J gene is TRBJ1-6, the V gene TRBV27; D might be TRBD1 (5 bases). CDR3 length: 15 amino acids. Deletions cut 6 bases from V and 9 bases from J, with 18 bases between. Germline lookup yields CDR1 MNHEY and CDR2 SMNVEV (reference sequence). In DNA form, the CDR3 reads TGTGCCAGCAGGCCTCGGGACTATAGTGGTTCACCCCTCCACTTT. Amino acids: CASRPRDYSGSPLHF.

The J gene is TRBJ1-5, the V gene TRBV6-5; TRBD1 matches 9 bases. Germline values: CDR1 MNHEY, CDR2 SVGAGI. The junction had 6 bases not matched to a gene; V was cut back by 2 bases and J by 4 bases. The CDR3 is 16 residues long. CDR3 DNA sequence: TGTGCCAGCAGTTACCGGGACAGGGAAAGGAATCAGCCCCAGCATTTT. Translated: CASSYRDRERNQPQHF.